The T cell receptor (beta chain) under discussion was sequenced for a study of response to subunit inactivated influenza vaccine. Whole-study results and caveats: With each seasonal influenza vaccination, the authors suggested, few new T cells are recruited.

The CDR3 extends over 14 amino acids. V was cut by 4 bases and J by 7 bases, with 14 bases left in between. CDR1 is SEHNR, CDR2 FQNEAQ, per germline (reference sequence). TCRdb called the RT-PCR reads again in MiXCR, with one record for every CDR3 protein. The table has around 190,000 distinct CDR3 sequences, 13% to 15% seen once; the top ten hold approximately 30%. This clonotype was recorded many times. As yet, its antigen is unknown. The clonotype originates from a man between 50 and 59 years old who received an inactivated influenza vaccine. V is TRBV7-9 and J is TRBJ2-1; D may correspond to TRBD1 or TRBD2 (5 bases each). This specimen consisted of CD8+ T cells sorted from PBMCs, obtained more than 4 days after vaccination. The CDR3 loop is CASSWGRPENEQFF. The CDR3 DNA reads as TGTGCCAGCAGCTGGGGACGGCCGGAGAATGAGCAGTTCTTC.